The rows below give T cell receptor beta chains drawn from one sample of a study of graft-versus-host responses after intestinal transplantation. Using immunoSEQ multiplex PCR, the repertoire was profiled, and TCRdb retains in-frame clones only, with some absent. The table includes roughly 3,800 clones, approximately 87% detected once. The source was ileum tissue, collected 105 days after intestinal transplantation. Receptor source: a human patient who received an intestinal transplant, so some T cells may come from the graft donor. CDR3s include the opening cysteine and the closing phenylalanine or tryptophan. The D gene is left open where the match is weak. Only part of the rows carry a size: once, few, many, or a class if the clone is expanded.

clone_size	cdr3_length	v_call	d_call	j_call	cdr3_aa	cdr3_nt
NA	16	TRBV10-1	NA	TRBJ2-6	CASSSRGQSGANVLTF	TGCGCCAGCAGTTCCAGGGGCCAATCTGGGGCCAACGTCCTGACTTTC
NA	13	TRBV4-1	NA	TRBJ1-1	CASSQTGMAEAFF	TGCGCCAGCAGCCAAACAGGGATGGCTGAAGCTTTCTTT
few	16	TRBV2	TRBD1	TRBJ1-6	CASSRDRGSYNSPLHF	TGTGCCAGCAGTCGGGACAGGGGGTCCTATAATTCACCCCTCCACTTT
once	14	TRBV19	NA	TRBJ2-5	CASSIDRGRETQYF	TGTGCCAGTAGTATAGACAGGGGAAGAGAGACCCAGTACTTC
few	17	TRBV12-5	NA	TRBJ1-4	CASGTKYLRGSNEKLFF	TGTGCTAGTGGTACCAAGTACCTCAGGGGCTCTAATGAAAAACTGTTTTTT
NA	17	TRBV15	TRBD2	TRBJ2-3	CATSRDRGLAGVGTQYF	TGTGCCACCAGCAGAGATCGGGGACTAGCGGGAGTGGGAACGCAGTATTTT
few	14	TRBV9	TRBD1	TRBJ2-7	CASSVGQGAYEQYF	TGTGCCAGCAGCGTAGGCCAGGGGGCCTACGAGCAGTACTTC
NA	16	TRBV5-6	NA	TRBJ2-3	CASSLRYGSSTDTQYF	TGTGCCAGCAGCTTGCGTTACGGTTCTAGCACAGATACGCAGTATTTT
once	16	TRBV18	TRBD2	TRBJ2-4	CASSPPTSGAKNIQYF	TGTGCCAGCTCACCACCGACTAGCGGGGCCAAAAACATTCAGTACTTC
NA	12	TRBV5-6	NA	TRBJ2-7	CASSLASYEQYF	TGTGCCAGCAGCTTGGCCTCCTACGAGCAGTACTTC
NA	15	TRBV11-2	NA	TRBJ2-5	CASGLGGGIQETQYF	TGTGCCAGCGGCCTAGGGGGGGGGATCCAAGAGACCCAGTACTTC
NA	17	TRBV5-1	NA	TRBJ1-1	CASSLRWGEEWNTEAFF	TGCGCCAGCAGCTTGAGGTGGGGGGAGGAATGGAACACTGAAGCTTTCTTT
once	17	TRBV27	NA	TRBJ1-6	CASRTQSLSSYNSPLHF	TGTGCCAGCAGAACTCAGTCCCTGAGCTCCTATAATTCACCCCTCCACTTT
NA	17	TRBV7-4	TRBD2	TRBJ2-1	CASSLATSGDFYNEQFF	TGTGCCAGCAGCTTAGCGACTAGCGGGGATTTCTACAATGAGCAGTTCTTC
NA	15	TRBV10-1	NA	TRBJ2-1	CASSEPQDGHNEQFF	TGCGCCAGCAGTGAGCCCCAGGACGGACACAATGAGCAGTTCTTC
few	15	TRBV19	TRBD1	TRBJ1-4	CASSIKTGTNEKLFF	TGTGCCAGTAGTATAAAGACAGGGACTAATGAAAAACTGTTTTTT
once	15	TRBV7-9	NA	TRBJ2-3	CASSLGGGVTDTQYF	TGTGCCAGCAGCTTAGGCGGGGGCGTGACAGATACGCAGTATTTT
few	13	TRBV5-1	TRBD1	TRBJ1-4	CASSLQGTEKLFF	TGCGCCAGCAGCTTACAGGGGACTGAAAAACTGTTTTTT
NA	16	TRBV27	TRBD1	TRBJ1-2	CASSLSGQGTGYGYTF	TGTGCCAGCAGTTTATCGGGACAGGGGACTGGCTATGGCTACACCTTC
NA	14	TRBV7-3	NA	TRBJ2-2	CASSFDRNTGELFF	TGTGCCAGCAGCTTTGACCGGAACACCGGGGAGCTGTTTTTT
NA	18	TRBV5-6	TRBD1	TRBJ1-4	CASSLETGGEGPAEKLFF	TGTGCCAGCAGCTTGGAGACAGGGGGCGAAGGCCCTGCTGAAAAACTGTTTTTT
once	14	TRBV6-5	TRBD1	TRBJ2-7	CASSIEGASYEQYF	TGTGCCAGCAGTATCGAGGGGGCGAGCTACGAGCAGTACTTC
NA	14	TRBV19	NA	TRBJ2-7	CASSTGLLTYEQYF	TGTGCCAGTAGTACAGGACTCCTTACCTACGAGCAGTACTTC
NA	16	TRBV25-1	NA	TRBJ1-5	CASSESAGEGNQPQHF	TGTGCCAGCAGTGAATCTGCCGGGGAAGGAAATCAGCCCCAGCATTTT
NA	17	TRBV21-1	NA	TRBJ1-5	CASRYGTGGFKCQPQHF	TGTGCCAGCAGATACGGGACAGGGGGATTCAAATGTCAGCCCCAGCATTTT
NA	14	TRBV7-9	TRBD1	TRBJ2-3	CASSSDRGHDTQYF	TGTGCCAGCAGCTCGGACAGGGGGCACGATACGCAGTATTTT
NA	12	TRBV30	NA	TRBJ1-1	CAWSVGGTEAFF	TGTGCCTGGAGTGTGGGGGGCACTGAAGCTTTCTTT
NA	13	TRBV12-5	NA	TRBJ1-5	CASGSLHNQPQHF	TGTGCTAGTGGTTCATTACACAATCAGCCCCAGCATTTT
NA	12	TRBV5-6	TRBD1	TRBJ1-2	CASSHTGDGYTF	TGTGCCAGCAGCCACACAGGGGACGGCTACACCTTC
once	18	TRBV7-4	TRBD2	TRBJ2-3	CASSRWTSGSSSTDTQYF	TGTGCCAGCAGCCGCTGGACTAGCGGGAGCTCTAGCACAGATACGCAGTATTTT
NA	11	TRBV30	TRBD1	TRBJ1-2	CAWTGGYGYTF	TGTGCCTGGACAGGGGGCTATGGCTACACCTTC
NA	13	TRBV5-1	NA	TRBJ1-2	CASGRDTGYGYTF	TGCGCCAGCGGCCGGGACACCGGGTATGGCTACACCTTC
NA	14	TRBV11-2	NA	TRBJ2-1	CASSLAGAYNEQFF	TGTGCCAGCAGCTTAGCAGGGGCCTACAATGAGCAGTTCTTC
NA	14	TRBV25-1	NA	TRBJ2-3	CASSESADTDTQYF	TGTGCCAGCAGTGAATCGGCTGACACAGATACGCAGTATTTT
once	14	TRBV9	NA	TRBJ2-1	CASSVVGHHNEQFF	TGTGCCAGCAGCGTAGTAGGACACCACAATGAGCAGTTCTTC
NA	14	TRBV6-5	TRBD2	TRBJ2-7	CASSYSGGFYEQYF	TGTGCCAGCAGTTACAGCGGGGGTTTTTACGAGCAGTACTTC
NA	16	TRBV4-2	NA	TRBJ1-2	CASSQVGTGANYGYTF	TGTGCCAGCAGCCAAGTGGGGACGGGAGCTAACTATGGCTACACCTTC
NA	13	TRBV5-4	NA	TRBJ2-7	CASSLTASYEQYF	TGTGCCAGCAGCTTGACTGCCTCCTACGAGCAGTACTTC
NA	14	TRBV27	TRBD1	TRBJ2-1	CASRTGGAVNEQFF	TGTGCCAGCAGAACAGGGGGCGCGGTAAATGAGCAGTTCTTC
NA	15	TRBV6-1	TRBD2	TRBJ2-1	CASSEVAGSYNEQFF	TGTGCCAGCAGTGAAGTAGCGGGCTCCTACAATGAGCAGTTCTTC
NA	17	TRBV4-3	TRBD2	TRBJ2-3	CASSQDERGSLWDTQYF	TGCGCCAGCAGCCAAGATGAGCGGGGGAGCCTTTGGGATACGCAGTATTTT
NA	15	TRBV25-1	TRBD2	TRBJ2-5	CASSPSSGSKETQYF	TGTGCCAGCAGCCCCTCTAGCGGGAGTAAAGAGACCCAGTACTTC
NA	14	TRBV7-8	NA	TRBJ2-7	CASSLAAPSYEQYF	TGTGCCAGCAGCTTAGCTGCCCCGTCCTACGAGCAGTACTTC
NA	16	TRBV16	TRBD2	TRBJ2-1	CASSQRLAGGYNEQFF	TGTGCCAGCAGCCAGCGACTAGCGGGAGGGTATAATGAGCAGTTCTTC
NA	17	TRBV28	NA	TRBJ2-1	CASSFLHYTPPYNEQFF	TGTGCCAGCAGTTTCTTGCACTACACCCCACCCTACAATGAGCAGTTCTTC
NA	13	TRBV18	NA	TRBJ2-5	CASSPPSQETQYF	TGTGCCAGCTCACCACCTAGTCAAGAGACCCAGTACTTC
NA	13	TRBV6-1	TRBD1	TRBJ1-1	CASIGTGATEAFF	TGTGCCAGCATCGGGACAGGGGCTACTGAAGCTTTCTTT
NA	13	TRBV30	NA	TRBJ1-5	CACTQGMGQPQHF	TGTGCCTGCACACAGGGTATGGGTCAGCCCCAGCATTTT
NA	13	TRBV5-4	TRBD1	TRBJ1-2	CASRSGGSYGYTF	TGTGCCAGCAGATCAGGGGGTAGCTATGGCTACACCTTC
NA	18	TRBV25-1	TRBD1	TRBJ2-7	CASSLSTGVEWSPYEQYF	TGTGCCAGCAGCCTCTCGACAGGGGTTGAATGGAGTCCCTACGAGCAGTACTTC
NA	15	TRBV25-1	TRBD1	TRBJ1-5	CASSAPGQGNQPQHF	TGTGCCAGCAGTGCCCCGGGACAGGGCAATCAGCCCCAGCATTTT
NA	15	TRBV6-1	TRBD2	TRBJ2-3	CASSELAGGPDTQYF	TGTGCCAGCAGTGAACTAGCGGGGGGGCCAGATACGCAGTATTTT
NA	13	TRBV14	TRBD1	TRBJ2-7	CASTLTGRYEQYF	TGTGCCAGCACCCTGACAGGGCGGTACGAGCAGTACTTC
NA	19	TRBV7-9	NA	TRBJ1-2	CASSLAFRMQSGANYGYTF	TGTGCCAGCAGCTTAGCGTTTAGGATGCAGTCGGGAGCTAACTATGGCTACACCTTC
NA	15	TRBV4-3	TRBD2	TRBJ2-5	CASSQERGGQETQYF	TGCGCCAGCAGCCAAGAGCGGGGGGGCCAAGAGACCCAGTACTTC
few	16	TRBV6-5	TRBD2	TRBJ2-7	CASSLSERGATYEQYF	TGTGCCAGCAGTTTATCAGAGCGGGGGGCCACCTACGAGCAGTACTTC
NA	17	TRBV4-1	NA	TRBJ2-7	CASSQGPGTAGPYEQYF	TGCGCCAGCAGCCAAGGCCCCGGGACAGCGGGACCTTACGAGCAGTACTTC
NA	16	TRBV2	TRBD2	TRBJ2-2	CASSGGLAVNVGELFF	TGTGCCAGCAGTGGGGGACTAGCGGTCAACGTCGGGGAGCTGTTTTTT
once	13	TRBV25-1	NA	TRBJ1-5	CASSEGGNQPQHF	TGTGCCAGCAGTGAAGGGGGCAATCAGCCCCAGCATTTT
NA	15	TRBV7-3	TRBD1	TRBJ2-2	CASSKPGQDTGELFF	TGTGCCAGCAGCAAGCCGGGACAGGATACCGGGGAGCTGTTTTTT